One sample yielded the 16 T cell receptor beta chains listed below, sequenced in a study of blood T cells in healthy people across ages. The second PCR ran roughly 7 to 12 cycles with a sample-barcoded 5' primer and J-beta primers. TCRdb redid the calling of the 5' RACE reads with MiXCR, one entry per CDR3 protein. Among fewer than 950,000 distinct CDR3 sequences listed, under 40% were seen once. The specimen was blood. The receptors were gathered from a man aged 18-30 years in good health.

V is TRBV6-5 and J is TRBJ2-7; 8 bases are shared with TRBD1. CDR3 size: 15 residues. After removal of 2 bases from V and 6 bases from J, the junction contained 9 bases not matched to a gene. Germline CDR1 and CDR2: MNHEY and SVGAGI. CDR3 sequence (DNA): TGTGCCAGCAGTTACGGACAGGGAGGCAGGTCCGAGCAGTACTTC. This codes for CASSYGQGGRSEQYF.

Of note for this clonotype: Just one base apart from a much larger clone, this may be a read error. The DNA of the CDR3 is TGCGTCAGCAGCTATCCCGGTGGACAGGGTCGGAACGAGCAGTACTTC. Its protein product is CVSSYPGGQGRNEQYF. The genes are TRBV5-1 and TRBJ2-7; 8 bases are shared with TRBD1. The CDR3 is 16 amino acids. The germline CDR1 and CDR2 sequences are SGHRS and YFSETQ.

The chain uses TRBV27 and TRBJ1-2; unclear D gene. Trimming took off 5 bases at V and 6 bases at J, with 19 bases between the two ends. Germline assignment: CDR1 MNHEY and CDR2 SMNVEV (reference sequence). The CDR3 extends over 15 amino acids. The CDR3 spells CASSPPGITEDGYTF. CDR3 nucleotide sequence: TGTGCCAGCAGTCCCCCGGGTATCACAGAAGATGGCTACACCTTC.

In this sample, this clonotype turned up a few times. The chain has TRBV4-2 and TRBJ2-7, with D unclear. The CDR3 runs 13 residues. From germline, CDR1 is LGHNA and CDR2 YNFKEQ. V was cut by 3 bases and J by 7 bases, with 13 bases left in between. The CDR3 is CASSHSSSNEQYF. The CDR3 bases are TGTGCCAGCAGCCACTCTTCGTCCAATGAGCAGTACTTC.

This clonotype came up many times. The V gene is TRBV27, the J gene TRBJ2-7; 8 nucleotides match TRBD1. Looked up from germline, CDR1 is MNHEY and CDR2 is SMNVEV (reference sequence). After removal of 6 bases from V and 2 bases from J, the junction contained 6 bases not matched to a gene. This CDR3 is built from 14 residues. CDR3 DNA: TGTGCCAGCAGGGAGAGACAGGGGACCTACGAGCAGTACTTC. It specifies CASRERQGTYEQYF.

The rearrangement uses TRBV18 and TRBJ1-1; D is perhaps TRBD1 (6 bases). Trimming took off 2 bases at V and 3 bases at J, with 10 bases between the two ends. There are 14 residues in the CDR3. Germline-derived CDR1 and CDR2 are KGHSH and LQKENI. The CDR3 protein is CASSPSGTYTEAFF. The CDR3 bases are TGTGCCAGCTCACCATCCGGGACATACACTGAAGCTTTCTTT.

In its sample, this clonotype was seen once. Here the CDR3 DNA reads TGTGCCAGCAGCCCGCCCCGACAGTTCGGCAATCAGCCCCAGCATTTT. It yields the protein CASSPPRQFGNQPQHF. The chain uses TRBV12-3 or TRBV12-4 and TRBJ1-5; weak D call: TRBD1 (5 bases). The CDR3 loop spans 16 amino acids. V was cut by 6 bases and J by 2 bases, with 17 bases left in between.

This rearrangement joins TRBV5-4 to TRBJ2-4; D remains ambiguous. The J call may be faulty, since TRBJ2-5 better matches the DNA end. Germline V gene data show CDR1 as SGHNT and CDR2 as YYREEE (reference sequence). This CDR3 is built from 15 residues. CDR3 nucleotides: TGTGCCAGCAGCCTCCCTCCACCGGAGCCAGAGACCCAGTACTTC. Translation: CASSLPPPEPETQYF.

In this sample, this clonotype turned up a few times. The rearrangement joins TRBV19 to TRBJ1-2; D not resolved. Germline-derived CDR1 and CDR2 are LNHDA and SQIVND (reference sequence). The CDR3 spans 12 residues. Between the trimmed V and J ends, which lost 3 bases and 4 bases, there was a span of 6 bases. The CDR3 spells CASSILGYGYTF. CDR3 DNA: TGTGCCAGTAGTATCCTAGGCTATGGCTACACCTTC.

The V and J genes are TRBV6-2 or TRBV6-3 and TRBJ1-1, with D tentatively TRBD1 (6 bases). The length of the CDR3 is 15 residues. Germline values: CDR1 MNHEY, CDR2 SVGEGT. The germline V and J ends were trimmed by 6 bases and 2 bases, with 16 bases remaining between them. CDR3 bases: TGTGCCAGCAGCCCCGACAGGCCCGGTAACACTGAAGCTTTCTTT. Its protein is CASSPDRPGNTEAFF.

This chain links TRBV6-1 with TRBJ1-3; no clear D gene. V lost 6 bases, J lost 8 bases, and 17 bases lay in between. The CDR3 runs to 14 residues. Germline lookup yields CDR1 MNHNS and CDR2 SASEGT. The CDR3 DNA reads TGTGCCAGCAGGGGAAGTAATGGGTGGGACACCATATATTTT. Translation: CASRGSNGWDTIYF.

Regarding this clonotype: A much more abundant neighbour one base away suggests this may be a read error. V and J are TRBV20-1 and TRBJ2-1; TRBD1 agrees at 8 bases. CDR1 and CDR2 from the germline V gene are DFQATT and SNEGSKA (reference sequence). There are 14 residues in the CDR3. DNA of the CDR3: TGCAGTGGAAAGCAGGGGGCGGCCTACAAGGAGCAGTTCTTC. Its translation is CSGKQGAAYKEQFF.

The chain uses TRBV12-3 or TRBV12-4 and TRBJ2-1; tentatively, D is TRBD2 (7 bases). The DNA end is more similar to TRBJ2-7, so the J call may be wrong. This CDR3 contains 17 residues. The CDR3 loop is CASSLMGGANPYNEQYF. As DNA, the CDR3 is TGTGCCAGCAGTTTAATGGGGGGGGCCAACCCGTACAATGAGCAGTACTTC.

The V gene is TRBV12-3 or TRBV12-4, the J gene TRBJ1-5; no firm D call. The CDR3 is made up of 12 amino acids. V shed 5 bases and J shed 8 bases, with 10 bases lying between them. The CDR3: CASSEGDEPQHF. In nucleotides, the CDR3 is TGTGCCAGCAGTGAGGGAGACGAGCCCCAGCATTTT.

Comment on this clonotype: One end of the junction does not line up with germline, which may come from a read error. The chain uses TRBV29-1 and TRBJ2-3; D possibly uses TRBD1 or TRBD2 (5 bases each). CDR1 and CDR2 from the germline V gene are SQVTM and ANQGSEA. The CDR3 contains 15 residues. The CDR3 sequence: CGVDPAGDSTDTQYF. CDR3 nucleotide sequence: TGCGGCGTTGACCCGGCTGGGGACAGCACAGATACGCAGTATTTT.

This clonotype was seen repeatedly, ten times or more. The chain uses TRBV7-2 and TRBJ2-3; the D gene is possibly TRBD2 (6 bases). The length of the CDR3 is 16 residues. CDR1 is SGHTA, CDR2 FQGNSA, per germline. V lost 2 bases to trimming and J lost 1 base, with 13 bases between them. The CDR3: CASSLSGGAGTDTQYF. CDR3 nucleotides: TGTGCCAGCAGCTTAAGTGGCGGGGCGGGCACAGATACGCAGTATTTT.